The rows below give T cell receptor beta chains drawn from one sample of a study of beta chain features in type 1 diabetes. Profiled with immunoSEQ multiplex PCR; TCRdb holds only in-frame clones, not every one. This sample yields over 150,000 clones, of which 10% are seen a single time; more than 0.45% belongs to the top ten. Source material: central memory CD4+ T cells from blood. Source of these receptors: a man aged 25 to 45 with type 1 diabetes. The CDR3 runs from the conserved cysteine through the conserved F or W. D genes are given only for firm matches. Not all rows give a size; the values are once, few, many and, for expanded clones, a class.

CSVVVSGTGVSYEQYF	TGCAGCGTTGTAGTCTCCGGGACAGGTGTCTCCTACGAGCAGTACTTC	TRBV29-1	NA	TRBD1	TRBJ2-7
CASSLGLNTGELFF	TGTGCCAGCAGCTTGGGACTTAACACCGGGGAGCTGTTTTTT	TRBV7-9	few	NA	TRBJ2-2
CAWRRTGGFYEQYF	TGTGCCTGGAGACGGACAGGGGGCTTCTACGAGCAGTACTTC	TRBV30	NA	TRBD1	TRBJ2-7
CACRDLASGANVLTF	TGTGCCTGCCGGGACTTAGCCTCTGGGGCCAACGTCCTGACTTTC	TRBV30	NA	NA	TRBJ2-6
CASKGGSSEQYF	TGTGCCAGCAAAGGCGGGAGTAGCGAGCAGTACTTC	TRBV28	NA	TRBD2	TRBJ2-7
CSVVDRTYGYTF	TGCAGCGTTGTGGACAGAACCTACGGCTACACCTTC	TRBV29-1	few	NA	TRBJ1-2
CASIKEGWNNQPQHF	TGTGCCAGTATTAAGGAGGGGTGGAACAATCAGCCCCAGCATTTT	TRBV19	NA	NA	TRBJ1-5
CASSLASREQFF	TGTGCCAGCAGCTTAGCTAGTCGTGAGCAGTTCTTC	TRBV7-2	few	NA	TRBJ2-1
CASREAQGAWEKLFF	TGTGCCAGCAGAGAAGCCCAGGGGGCTTGGGAAAAACTGTTTTTT	TRBV27	few	TRBD1	TRBJ1-4
CASSLQVALSGANVLTF	TGTGCCAGCAGCTTGCAGGTCGCCCTCTCTGGGGCCAACGTCCTGACTTTC	TRBV5-4	NA	NA	TRBJ2-6
CASSPGAHTDTQYF	TGTGCCAGCAGCCCAGGGGCGCACACAGATACGCAGTATTTT	TRBV7-2	NA	NA	TRBJ2-3
CASSSLTRAYNEQFF	TGTGCCAGCAGTTCCTTAACTAGGGCATACAATGAGCAGTTCTTC	TRBV27	NA	NA	TRBJ2-1
CASRLAGALQETQYF	TGTGCCAGCAGGCTAGCGGGAGCCCTCCAAGAGACCCAGTACTTC	TRBV5-4	NA	TRBD2	TRBJ2-5
CATSREGAAGGSSGANVLTF	TGTGCCACCAGCAGAGAGGGGGCCGCGGGAGGTAGCTCTGGGGCCAACGTCCTGACTTTC	TRBV15	few	TRBD2	TRBJ2-6
CASSLGDSVMNEQFF	TGTGCCAGCAGCTTAGGGGACAGCGTGATGAATGAGCAGTTCTTC	TRBV7-3	few	TRBD1	TRBJ2-1
CAWSRPLNTEAFF	TGTGCCTGGAGTCGTCCCCTGAACACTGAAGCTTTCTTT	TRBV30	NA	NA	TRBJ1-1
CASGAGTANTGELFF	TGCGCCAGCGGGGCGGGGACCGCTAACACCGGGGAGCTGTTTTTT	TRBV5-1	few	NA	TRBJ2-2
CASSTSSVYNEQFF	TGTGCCAGTAGTACTAGTTCGGTCTACAATGAGCAGTTCTTC	TRBV19	NA	NA	TRBJ2-1
CASKRSSYEQYF	TGTGCCAGCAAGCGCAGCTCCTACGAGCAGTACTTC	TRBV2	NA	NA	TRBJ2-7
CASSEDSKRDEQYF	TGTGCCAGCAGCGAGGACAGCAAACGGGACGAGCAGTACTTC	TRBV7-2	NA	NA	TRBJ2-7
CASSSGTVTLYGYTF	TGTGCCAGCAGCTCCGGGACAGTCACGCTCTATGGCTACACCTTC	TRBV5-6	few	TRBD1	TRBJ1-2
CASSYKRDSYEQYF	TGTGCCAGCAGTTATAAGCGGGATTCCTACGAGCAGTACTTC	TRBV27	once	TRBD2	TRBJ2-7
CASSLGLLETQYF	TGCGCCAGCAGCTTGGGACTATTAGAGACCCAGTACTTC	TRBV5-1	few	NA	TRBJ2-5
CASSETSGVETQYF	TGTGCCAGCAGCGAGACTAGCGGAGTAGAGACCCAGTACTTC	TRBV5-5	few	TRBD2	TRBJ2-5
CASSSPVGGPQHF	TGTGCCAGCAGTAGCCCAGTCGGCGGGCCCCAGCATTTT	TRBV28	few	NA	TRBJ1-5
CASSVGGSGQPQHF	TGTGCCAGCAGTGTGGGGGGTAGCGGTCAGCCCCAGCATTTT	TRBV2	NA	NA	TRBJ1-5
CASMGQGTDTQYF	TGCGCCAGCATGGGACAGGGCACAGATACGCAGTATTTT	TRBV5-1	NA	TRBD1	TRBJ2-3
CASSGTSGRDTQYF	TGTGCCAGCAGTGGGACTAGCGGGAGGGATACGCAGTATTTT	TRBV6-1	NA	TRBD2	TRBJ2-3
CAWSITSGRVNEQFF	TGTGCCTGGAGTATCACTAGCGGGAGGGTGAATGAGCAGTTCTTC	TRBV30	NA	TRBD2	TRBJ2-1
CSVILGVNQPQHF	TGCAGCGTTATATTAGGGGTAAATCAGCCCCAGCATTTT	TRBV29-1	few	NA	TRBJ1-5
CASSTGTINNEQFF	TGCGCCAGCAGCACAGGGACAATTAACAATGAGCAGTTCTTC	TRBV5-1	NA	NA	TRBJ2-1
CASSSRRSGSGDIQYF	TGTGCCAGCAGCTCCCGGCGGAGCGGGAGCGGGGACATTCAGTACTTC	TRBV7-2	NA	TRBD2	TRBJ2-4
CASSPSIVPTGEQYF	TGTGCCAGCTCACCATCCATCGTCCCTACCGGCGAGCAGTACTTC	TRBV18	NA	NA	TRBJ2-7
CASSLLADGELFF	TGCGCCAGCAGCTTGCTAGCGGACGGGGAGCTGTTTTTT	TRBV5-1	NA	TRBD2	TRBJ2-2
CASSQDGGRSVQYF	TGCGCCAGCAGCCAAGATGGCGGTCGCTCAGTGCAGTACTTC	TRBV5-4	few	NA	TRBJ2-7
CSSGVGETQYF	TGCAGCTCCGGGGTCGGAGAGACCCAGTACTTC	TRBV29-1	few	NA	TRBJ2-5
CAWTSFGANVLTF	TGTGCCTGGACGAGCTTTGGGGCCAACGTCCTGACTTTC	TRBV30	NA	NA	TRBJ2-6
CSVIGQGDSYEQYF	TGCAGCGTAATTGGACAGGGCGATTCCTACGAGCAGTACTTC	TRBV29-1	NA	TRBD1	TRBJ2-7
CASSPGKPADYEQYF	TGTGCCAGCAGTCCGGGGAAACCCGCGGACTACGAGCAGTACTTC	TRBV28	NA	NA	TRBJ2-7
CASSRALSTDTQYF	TGTGCCAGCAGTCGAGCGCTAAGCACAGATACGCAGTATTTT	TRBV7-9	NA	NA	TRBJ2-3
CASSSRDRGVGNTEAFF	TGTGCCAGCAGCTCCCGGGACAGGGGAGTGGGGAACACTGAAGCTTTCTTT	TRBV5-4	NA	TRBD1	TRBJ1-1
CASSVARGGGNTIYF	TGTGCCAGCAGCGTAGCCCGAGGCGGTGGAAACACCATATATTTT	TRBV9	few	NA	TRBJ1-3
CASSPTGLGQGPNEQFF	TGTGCCAGCTCACCTACTGGGTTGGGTCAGGGTCCCAATGAGCAGTTCTTC	TRBV18	NA	NA	TRBJ2-1
CAWTSSGGALGQYF	TGTGCCTGGACCTCTAGCGGGGGCGCCTTAGGACAGTACTTC	TRBV30	NA	TRBD2	TRBJ2-7
CASSQGSGQETQYF	TGTGCCAGCAGCCAAGGGAGCGGACAAGAGACCCAGTACTTC	TRBV9	NA	NA	TRBJ2-5
CASSPPYRDNEQFF	TGTGCCAGCAGTCCACCCTACAGGGACAATGAGCAGTTCTTC	TRBV28	few	NA	TRBJ2-1
CASSLGEQGYEQYF	TGCGCCAGCAGCTTGGGGGAACAGGGTTACGAGCAGTACTTC	TRBV5-1	NA	NA	TRBJ2-7
CASSSRRGETQYF	TGTGCCAGCAGCTCACGTAGGGGAGAGACCCAGTACTTC	TRBV7-3	few	NA	TRBJ2-5
CASSSHEGDPYEQYF	TGTGCCAGCAGTTCGCATGAGGGGGACCCCTACGAGCAGTACTTC	TRBV6-6	NA	NA	TRBJ2-7
CAWKRPQGDYGYTF	TGTGCCTGGAAACGTCCACAGGGGGACTATGGCTACACCTTC	TRBV30	few	TRBD1	TRBJ1-2
CASSDTTVLVDEQFF	TGTGCCAGCAGTGACACCACGGTACTTGTAGATGAGCAGTTCTTC	TRBV28	NA	NA	TRBJ2-1
CTSSQSVKAGVYNEQFF	TGCACCAGCAGCCAGTCGGTGAAGGCGGGAGTCTACAATGAGCAGTTCTTC	TRBV1	NA	NA	TRBJ2-1
CASSPSGTEYYEQYF	TGTGCCAGTAGTCCTTCCGGGACAGAGTACTACGAGCAGTACTTC	TRBV19	few	TRBD1	TRBJ2-7
CASTRDRGDNEQFF	TGTGCCAGCACCAGGGACAGGGGGGACAATGAGCAGTTCTTC	TRBV6-5	NA	TRBD1	TRBJ2-1
CAWRQVTGGRNQPQHF	TGTGCCTGGAGGCAAGTGACAGGGGGACGCAATCAGCCCCAGCATTTT	TRBV30	few	TRBD1	TRBJ1-5
CASSATGLAGVEQFF	TGTGCCAGCAGCGCGACGGGACTAGCGGGAGTGGAGCAGTTCTTC	TRBV9	NA	TRBD2	TRBJ2-1
CASGRDRFYEQYF	TGTGCCAGCGGACGGGACAGGTTCTACGAGCAGTACTTC	TRBV6-1	NA	TRBD1	TRBJ2-7
CASRTQGFQDSNEQFF	TGTGCCAGCAGGACACAGGGGTTTCAGGATTCCAATGAGCAGTTCTTC	TRBV6-6	NA	TRBD1	TRBJ2-1
CASQQEMDTGELFF	TGTGCCTCACAACAGGAGATGGACACCGGGGAGCTGTTTTTT	TRBV19	NA	NA	TRBJ2-2
CASSYNRGSNQPQHF	TGTGCCAGCAGTTACAACAGGGGGAGCAATCAGCCCCAGCATTTT	TRBV28	NA	TRBD1	TRBJ1-5